Listed below are T cell receptor beta chains from one sample, sequenced in a study of post-analysis software for immune sequencing data. TCRdb used MiXCR to reprocess the PCR reads, holding one entry per CDR3 protein. Of 350,000 to 450,000 distinct CDR3 sequences in the sample, 30% to 45% were seen once. Source material: blood. The receptors here all came from a girl aged 10 to 17 with multiple sclerosis. Each CDR3 is given with its conserved first and last residue. The D gene is left open where the match is weak. Part of the rows lack a size; the others show once, few, many or a class for expanded clones.

D gene: TRBD1; J gene: TRBJ2-1; V gene: TRBV9; clone size: .; CDR3 DNA: TGTGCCAGCAGCGGAAGGACAGGGACCAATGAGCAGTTCTTC; CDR3 protein: CASSGRTGTNEQFF
D gene: TRBD1; J gene: TRBJ2-1; V gene: TRBV5-6; clone size: .; CDR3 DNA: TGTGCCAGCAGCGGGGAATGGACAGGGCGGAATGAGCAGTTCTTC; CDR3 protein: CASSGEWTGRNEQFF
D gene: TRBD2; J gene: TRBJ2-3; V gene: TRBV10-1; clone size: few; CDR3 DNA: TGCGCCAGCAGTGAGTGGGGACTAGCGGGGACGTGGGCGTATTTT; CDR3 protein: CASSEWGLAGTWAYF
D gene: .; J gene: TRBJ2-1; V gene: TRBV29-1; clone size: many; CDR3 DNA: TGCAGCGTTGAGGGTAGCGTCTCCTACAATGAGCAGTTCTTC; CDR3 protein: CSVEGSVSYNEQFF
D gene: .; J gene: TRBJ1-1; V gene: TRBV6-2/TRBV6-3; clone size: .; CDR3 DNA: TGTGCCAGCAGTGCCGTGGGAGGAAACACTGAAGCTTTCTTT; CDR3 protein: CASSAVGGNTEAFF
D gene: .; J gene: TRBJ2-1; V gene: TRBV6-5; clone size: few; CDR3 DNA: TGTGCCAGCAGTTACTCCCTAATCCGGGAGCAGTTCTTC; CDR3 protein: CASSYSLIREQFF
D gene: .; J gene: TRBJ2-7; V gene: TRBV7-2; clone size: .; CDR3 DNA: TGTGCCAGCAGCTTAGACAGGCGAACCTACGAGCAGTACTTC; CDR3 protein: CASSLDRRTYEQYF
D gene: .; J gene: TRBJ2-5; V gene: TRBV7-9; clone size: few; CDR3 DNA: TGTGCCAGCAGCCGGAGCGAGACAGAGACCCAGTACTTC; CDR3 protein: CASSRSETETQYF
D gene: .; J gene: TRBJ1-3; V gene: TRBV7-6; clone size: .; CDR3 DNA: TGTGCCAGCAGCTTAGGGTACTCTGGAAACACCATATATTTT; CDR3 protein: CASSLGYSGNTIYF
D gene: TRBD1; J gene: TRBJ1-1; V gene: TRBV5-1; clone size: .; CDR3 DNA: TGCGCCAGCAGCCAACTGGGACAGGGGGCTACTGAAGCTTTCTTT; CDR3 protein: CASSQLGQGATEAFF
D gene: .; J gene: TRBJ2-3; V gene: TRBV10-2; clone size: few; CDR3 DNA: TGCGCCAGCAGTGAGGTCGCGCGGGGTACAGATACGCAGTATTTT; CDR3 protein: CASSEVARGTDTQYF
D gene: TRBD1; J gene: TRBJ1-2; V gene: TRBV28; clone size: .; CDR3 DNA: TGTGTCAGCAGTACAGCAGGGACAGTCGTGGGCTATGGCTACACCTTC; CDR3 protein: CVSSTAGTVVGYGYTF
D gene: .; J gene: TRBJ2-1; V gene: TRBV7-2; clone size: few; CDR3 DNA: TGTGCCAGCAGCTTAGCGGGCCTTTACTCCTACAATGAGCAGTTCTTC; CDR3 protein: CASSLAGLYSYNEQFF
D gene: .; J gene: TRBJ2-1; V gene: TRBV7-7; clone size: few; CDR3 DNA: TGTGCTAGCAGCCCCTTAAATGTAGCACCTGGCTACAATGAGCAGTTCTTC; CDR3 protein: CASSPLNVAPGYNEQFF
D gene: TRBD2; J gene: TRBJ2-6; V gene: TRBV18; clone size: .; CDR3 DNA: TGTGCCAGCTCACCACGACTAGCGGGGGGGACTGGGGCCAACGTCCTGACTTTC; CDR3 protein: CASSPRLAGGTGANVLTF